Presented here are 25 T cell receptor beta chains from one specimen sequenced in a study of blood T cell repertoires in COVID-19. Sequencing was performed with immunoSEQ multiplex PCR; in TCRdb, only in-frame clones are kept and a portion is missing. The sample holds 84,000 or so clones; roughly four fifths are singletons and the top ten take around an eighth. Sequencing input: peripheral blood. The receptors were gathered from a human donor in a cohort sampled during active COVID-19.

This chain links TRBV18 with TRBJ1-4, with D possibly being TRBD1 (6 bases). Between the trimmed V and J ends, which lost 2 bases and 5 bases, there was a span of 9 bases. There are 14 residues in the CDR3. Germline lookup yields CDR1 KGHSH and CDR2 LQKENI. Written as DNA, the CDR3 is TGTGCCAGCTCACCAGACAGGTCAAATGAAAAACTGTTTTTT. Translated: CASSPDRSNEKLFF.

This chain uses TRBV7-2 with TRBJ2-5; D not resolved. The germline CDR1 and CDR2 sequences are SGHTA and FQGNSA. Trimming took 2 bases from V and 5 from J, leaving 12 bases between them. The CDR3 sequence is 14 residues long. DNA of the CDR3: TGTGCCAGCAGCTTATTCGAGGCTGCGGAGACCCAGTACTTC. Translating gives CASSLFEAAETQYF.

The rearrangement links TRBV3-1 (or the pseudogene TRBV3-2) to TRBJ1-1; 11 bases are a match to TRBD1. J lost 10 bases, V lost 6 bases, and 7 bases had no gene match. Germline lookup yields CDR1 LGHDT and CDR2 YNNKEL (reference sequence). The length of the CDR3 is 13 residues. The CDR3 spells CASRGQGAGGAFF. In nucleotides, the CDR3 is TGTGCCAGCAGAGGACAGGGGGCGGGGGGAGCTTTCTTT.

This clone was detected a few times. V usage is TRBV18 and J usage is TRBJ1-2; 8 bases match TRBD1. The CDR3 consists of 15 residues. V lost 0 bases, J lost 4 bases, and 4 bases stayed unmatched. Germline CDR1 and CDR2: KGHSH and LQKENI. Here the CDR3 reads CASSPPHRGSYGYTF. In nucleotides, the CDR3 is TGTGCCAGCTCACCACCGCACAGGGGGTCCTATGGCTACACCTTC.

This chain joins TRBV18 and TRBJ2-1; 8 bases align to TRBD2. This CDR3 comprises 14 residues. In germline, CDR1 is KGHSH, CDR2 LQKENI. J was trimmed by 3 bases and V by 3 bases; bases with no gene match: 1. Written as DNA, the CDR3 is TGTGCCAGCTCACCCGGGAGGGTCTACAATGAGCAGTTCTTC. This translates into CASSPGRVYNEQFF.

This clone was seen only a few times. The CDR3 reads CASSIGRQAFYGYTF. The CDR3, as DNA: TGTGCCAGTAGTATAGGAAGACAGGCTTTCTATGGCTACACCTTC. The rearrangement joins TRBV19 to TRBJ1-2; TRBD1 is a possible D gene (6 bases). The V gene lost 1 base and the J gene lost 4 bases, with 13 bases spanning the gap. This CDR3 is 15 amino acids long. Germline V gene sequence: CDR1 LNHDA, CDR2 SQIVND (reference sequence).

The V call is TRBV7-9, the J call TRBJ1-2; D remains ambiguous. CDR1 is SEHNR and CDR2 is FQNEAQ in the germline V gene (reference sequence). This CDR3 spans 15 amino acids. The V gene lost 8 bases and the J gene lost 2 bases, with 18 bases spanning the gap. The CDR3 sequence: CASGSTGRANYGYTF. The CDR3 DNA is TGTGCCAGCGGATCGACGGGGAGGGCAAACTATGGCTACACCTTC.

The chain has TRBV29-1 and TRBJ2-5; 7 bases agree with TRBD1. J gave up 2 bases and V 5 bases, and 11 bases lay outside the gene matches. The CDR3 is made up of 15 amino acids. CDR1 is SQVTM and CDR2 is ANQGSEA in the germline V gene. The CDR3 sequence is CSVPGQRGWQETQYF. CDR3 DNA sequence: TGCAGCGTTCCGGGACAGAGGGGCTGGCAAGAGACCCAGTACTTC.

The chain has TRBV5-6 and TRBJ1-2, with D possibly matching TRBD1 (6 bases). The V and J ends lost 4 bases and 2 bases respectively, with 12 bases between them. The CDR3 covers 14 residues. Germline CDR1 reads SGHDT; CDR2 reads YYEEEE. CDR3 region: CASSDPTGNYGYTF. In DNA form, the CDR3 reads TGTGCCAGCAGCGATCCTACAGGGAACTATGGCTACACCTTC.

The chain carries TRBV3-1 (or the pseudogene TRBV3-2) and TRBJ2-5, with 12 positions matching TRBD1. The germline gives CDR1 LGHDT, CDR2 YNNKEL (reference sequence). Trimming cost V 2 bases and J 5 bases; bases outside gene matches: 9. This CDR3 comprises 17 residues. The CDR3 spells CASSQSGTGGEMETQYF. The CDR3 region has the DNA TGTGCCAGCAGCCAATCCGGGACAGGGGGCGAAATGGAGACCCAGTACTTC.

This chain connects TRBV18 to TRBJ1-2; D is uncertain. The CDR3 extends over 14 amino acids. V lost 0 bases, J lost 1 base, and 6 bases lay in between. Germline V gives CDR1 KGHSH, CDR2 LQKENI. The CDR3 bases are TGTGCCAGCTCACCACCCGACAATAACTATGGCTACACCTTC. Protein sequence: CASSPPDNNYGYTF.

This clone was seen more than once but under ten times. The chain carries TRBV4-1 and TRBJ1-2; 9 bases line up with TRBD1. V lost 6 bases, J lost 14 bases, and 22 bases stayed unmatched. This CDR3 comprises 16 residues. Germline assignment: CDR1 MGHRA and CDR2 YSYEKL. The CDR3 nucleotides are TGCGCCAGCAGAGCGACAGGGGGTATCCCTTTTGTGGAAAGAACCTTC. Translated, it gives CASRATGGIPFVERTF.

The chain combines TRBV7-2 with TRBJ2-3; TRBD2 is a possible D gene (7 bases). The CDR3 is 14 residues long. The V gene's germline CDR1 is SGHTA and CDR2 FQGNSA. V lost 3 bases and J lost 4, with 11 bases in between. CDR3 amino acids: CASSLRGPSDTQYF. The CDR3 DNA is TGTGCCAGCAGCTTGCGGGGGCCATCAGATACGCAGTATTTT.

The chain employs TRBV19 and TRBJ2-1; 13 bases match TRBD2. CDR1 and CDR2 from the germline V gene are LNHDA and SQIVND (reference sequence). V shed 6 bases, J shed 6 bases, and the junction held 5 bases outside the gene matches. The CDR3 consists of 15 residues. The CDR3 protein is CASSPLAGGRNEQFF. The CDR3 nucleotides are TGTGCCAGTAGCCCACTAGCGGGGGGGCGCAATGAGCAGTTCTTC.

The V and J genes are TRBV5-8 and TRBJ2-5, with TRBD1 matching over 8 bases. CDR3 length: 12 residues. Germline CDR1 and CDR2: SGHTS and YDEGEE. J lost 5 bases, V lost 4 bases, and 1 base had no gene match. This CDR3 is CASSRTGETQYF. Here the CDR3 DNA reads TGTGCCAGCAGCCGGACAGGGGAGACCCAGTACTTC.

For the CDR3, the DNA is TGCGCCAGCAGCACGGCGGGGGGGCCCTCCTACGAGCAGTACTTC. Protein product: CASSTAGGPSYEQYF. The chain has TRBV5-1 and TRBJ2-7; 9 bases fit TRBD2. The V gene's germline CDR1 is SGHRS and CDR2 YFSETQ. J gave up 0 bases and V 4 bases, and 5 bases lay outside the gene matches. The CDR3 is 15 residues long.

This chain links TRBV30 with TRBJ1-1; D may be TRBD1 (5 bases). Germline V gene lookup returns CDR1 GTSNPN and CDR2 SVGIG (reference sequence). The CDR3 covers 13 residues. V lost 2 bases and J 1 base, leaving 8 bases between the germline ends. The CDR3 reads CAWSKDRNTEAFF. The CDR3, as DNA: TGTGCCTGGAGTAAAGACAGGAACACTGAAGCTTTCTTT.

The CDR3 sequence is CASSSPRPTRPGQPQHF. CDR3 nucleotide sequence: TGTGCCAGCAGCTCCCCGCGGCCCACCCGACCAGGGCAGCCCCAGCATTTT. This chain uses TRBV5-5 with TRBJ1-5; perhaps TRBD1 as D (5 bases). CDR1 is SGHKS, CDR2 YYEKEE, per germline (reference sequence). This CDR3 is 17 amino acids long. V was clipped by 3 bases and J by 7 bases, with 23 bases between them.

The DNA for the CDR3 is TGTGCCAGCAGCCTCACACCGACGGGTACTGAAGCTTTCTTT. This sequence encodes CASSLTPTGTEAFF. The rearrangement links TRBV7-3 to TRBJ1-1; D ambiguous. Trimming took 5 bases from V and 5 from J, leaving 15 bases between them. The CDR3 consists of 14 residues. The germline CDR1 and CDR2 sequences are SGHTA and FQGTGA.

The V gene is TRBV4-2, the J gene TRBJ2-2; 10 bases line up with TRBD1. Germline CDR1 LGHNA, CDR2 YNFKEQ. The CDR3 runs 15 residues. The ends lost 3 bases at V and 7 bases at J; junction bases unmatched: 5. CDR3 loop: CASSQGQGTHGELFF. For the CDR3, the DNA is TGTGCCAGCAGCCAGGGACAGGGGACACACGGGGAGCTGTTTTTT.

The rearrangement links TRBV20-1 to TRBJ1-2; D is perhaps TRBD1 (5 bases). The CDR3 has 11 amino acids. Per germline, CDR1 DFQATT and CDR2 SNEGSKA (reference sequence). Trimming took off 6 bases at V and 4 bases at J, with 9 bases between the two ends. The CDR3 here is CSAGGVYGYTF. The CDR3 DNA reads TGCAGTGCGGGGGGGGTCTATGGCTACACCTTC.

V gene TRBV5-4 combines with J gene TRBJ2-5, with 9 bases identical to TRBD1. V shed 4 bases, J shed 2 bases, and the junction held 3 bases outside the gene matches. Germline values: CDR1 SGHNT, CDR2 YYREEE (reference sequence). The CDR3 has 14 residues. The CDR3 reads CASSPGQGQETQYF. The DNA of the CDR3 is TGTGCCAGCAGCCCGGGACAGGGTCAAGAGACCCAGTACTTC.

This clone appeared a single time. The CDR3 nucleotides are TGCGCCAGCAGCCGACGTAGCGGGGGGTCCTTGGGCACAGATACGCAGTATTTT. Translation gives CASSRRSGGSLGTDTQYF. This sequence joins TRBV5-1 and TRBJ2-3, with 10 positions matching TRBD2. Germline CDR1 reads SGHRS; CDR2 reads YFSETQ. The CDR3 spans 18 residues. Losses at the gene ends were 4 bases for V and 1 base for J; bases not matched to a gene: 12. Combining the CDR3 with reference TRBV5-1 and TRBJ2-3 gives the whole variable domain KAGVTQTPRYLIKTRGQQVTLSCSPISGHRSVSWYQQTPGQGLQFLFEYFSETQRNKGNFPGRFSGRQFSNSRSEMNVSTLELGDSALYLCASSRRSGGSLGTDTQYFGPGTRLTVL.

The chain recombines TRBV30 with TRBJ1-4; a possible D gene is TRBD1 (6 bases). There are 18 residues in the CDR3. The V end was cut by 2 bases, the J end by 5 bases, with 24 bases between. Germline V gene lookup returns CDR1 GTSNPN and CDR2 SVGIG (reference sequence). CDR3 sequence (DNA): TGTGCCTGGAGTAATAGACAGATCGGGGGGGCATTGAATGAAAAACTGTTTTTT. Its protein is CAWSNRQIGGALNEKLFF.

V gene TRBV9 combines with J gene TRBJ2-5; D ambiguous. This CDR3 region has 14 residues. Trimming removed 0 bases from V and 1 base from J, with 7 bases in between. Germline CDR1 reads SGDLS; CDR2 reads YYNGEE. The DNA of the CDR3 is TGTGCCAGCAGCGTAGATGGCTCCCAAGAGACCCAGTACTTC. Translation gives CASSVDGSQETQYF.